The rows below give T cell receptor beta chains drawn from one sample of a study of T cell responses to AZD1222 COVID-19 vaccine. Method: immunoSEQ multiplex PCR; TCRdb's copy keeps in-frame clones and lacks some. The data contain some 150,000 clones, 88% of them seen just once; the ten biggest clones take up approximately 3.4%. Here the sequenced sample was peripheral blood, taken on day 0 of AZD1222 vaccination. These receptors all stem from an adult in good health. The CDR3 runs from the conserved cysteine through the conserved F or W. The D gene is left open where the match is weak. Clone size, where shown, is once, few, many, or a class for clones that have expanded.

J	size	V	D	DNA	CDR3
TRBJ1-4	NA	TRBV29-1	NA	TGCAGCGTTTACGGACACGGGGAAAAACTGTTTTTT	CSVYGHGEKLFF
TRBJ1-6	NA	TRBV3-1/TRBV3-2	NA	TGTGCCAGCAGCCAAGGAATACTGCAGGGAGTATCCTATAATTCACCCCTCCACTTT	CASSQGILQGVSYNSPLHF
TRBJ2-7	NA	TRBV7-8	NA	TGTGCCAGCAGCTTAATGGCGGGACTGGGCTACGAGCAGTACTTC	CASSLMAGLGYEQYF
TRBJ2-5	NA	TRBV11-1	NA	TGTGCCAGCAGCTTTAATCAGGGCCAGTACTTC	CASSFNQGQYF
TRBJ2-5	NA	TRBV5-4	TRBD2	TGTGCCAGCTCCATCCCTCTAGCGGAAGAGACCCAGTACTTC	CASSIPLAEETQYF
TRBJ1-1	NA	TRBV28	NA	TGTGCCACCGCGGCGGGGGGCTGGGAAAAAATGAACACTGAAGCTTTCTTT	CATAAGGWEKMNTEAFF
TRBJ2-2	once	TRBV4-2	NA	TGTGCCAGCGAAAGACTAGCGAACACCGGGGAGCTGTTTTTT	CASERLANTGELFF
TRBJ2-4	few	TRBV6-5	NA	TGTGCCAGCAGTACCGGGTCCGCCCCCAAAAACATTCAGTACTTC	CASSTGSAPKNIQYF
TRBJ1-1	few	TRBV30	TRBD1	TGTGCCTGGAGTATTACAGGGGGCCTCGGGGAAGCTTTCTTT	CAWSITGGLGEAFF
TRBJ2-5	NA	TRBV7-9	NA	TGTGCCAGCAGCCCAAGGGCTGCCGGGGAGACCCAGTACTTC	CASSPRAAGETQYF
TRBJ1-2	few	TRBV9	NA	TGTGCCAGCAGCGTTCCAAAGAACGGGGACACAACCGAATATGGCTACACCTTC	CASSVPKNGDTTEYGYTF
TRBJ1-3	NA	TRBV18	TRBD1	TGTGCCAGCTCACTAACCGGGACAGGTGAAAACACCATATATTTT	CASSLTGTGENTIYF
TRBJ2-7	NA	TRBV7-2	TRBD2	TGTGCCAGCAGCCCGGGACTAGCGGGGGGATACGAGCAGTACTTC	CASSPGLAGGYEQYF
TRBJ1-5	NA	TRBV28	NA	TGTGCCAGCAGTTTGGCAGGGGCAGGCCAGCCCCAGCATTTT	CASSLAGAGQPQHF
TRBJ1-2	NA	TRBV6-4	TRBD1	TGTGCCAGCAGCGCAGGGGGGAGGAACTATGGCTACACCTTC	CASSAGGRNYGYTF
TRBJ1-6	NA	TRBV12-3/TRBV12-4	NA	TGTGCCAGCAGTTTAGGAGGAAGCTCACCCCTCCACTTT	CASSLGGSSPLHF
TRBJ2-1	NA	TRBV5-1	NA	TGCGCCAGCAGCTACGAGGGAATGAGTGAGCAGTTCTTC	CASSYEGMSEQFF
TRBJ2-2	NA	TRBV5-1	TRBD1	TGCGCCAGCCAAAGAACGGGACAGGGGACCGGGGAGCTGTTTTTT	CASQRTGQGTGELFF
TRBJ2-3	NA	TRBV10-1	NA	TGCGCCAGCAGTGACCGGGCAGATACGCAGTATTTT	CASSDRADTQYF
TRBJ1-1	NA	TRBV3-1/TRBV3-2	NA	TGTGCCAGCAGCCAAGATGGGGGGGCCCCCGGTCCTTTCTTT	CASSQDGGAPGPFF
TRBJ2-5	NA	TRBV28	TRBD1	TGTGCCAGCAGTTTAGGGGGACAGGGAAGTGAGACCCAGTACTTC	CASSLGGQGSETQYF
TRBJ1-1	NA	TRBV6-5	NA	TGTGCCACCACCCGGGGTGGTTTTAACACTGAAGCTTTCTTT	CATTRGGFNTEAFF
TRBJ2-1	NA	TRBV11-3	TRBD1	TGTGCCAGCAGCCGAGGGGGGACAGGGAACAATGAGCAGTTCTTC	CASSRGGTGNNEQFF
TRBJ2-1	NA	TRBV29-1	TRBD2	TGCAGCGTTTTGGCAGGGGGAGGGACTAGCGGCTATAACTCCTACAATGAGCAGTTCTTC	CSVLAGGGTSGYNSYNEQFF
TRBJ2-2	NA	TRBV28	TRBD2	TGTGCCAGCAGTTCCACCGTACTAGCGGGGGGTGCGAACACCGGGGAGCTGTTTTTT	CASSSTVLAGGANTGELFF
TRBJ2-1	NA	TRBV7-2	TRBD2	TGTGCCAGCAGCGGACAGCGGGAGTCTGCTGAGCAGTTCTTC	CASSGQRESAEQFF
TRBJ2-5	NA	TRBV29-1	TRBD2	TGCAGCGTCTCCGGGACTAGCGGGAGAGGGGAGACCCAGTACTTC	CSVSGTSGRGETQYF
TRBJ2-1	NA	TRBV6-6	TRBD2	TGTGCCAGCAGCCCGCTAGCGGGAGGAAGAGAGCAGTTCTTC	CASSPLAGGREQFF
TRBJ1-1	NA	TRBV7-9	NA	TGTGCCAGCAGCTTAGATGGGGGTTACACTGAAGCTTTCTTT	CASSLDGGYTEAFF
TRBJ2-3	once	TRBV6-1	TRBD1	TGTGCCAGCAGTGAGTGGGACAGGGGCACAGATACGCAGTATTTT	CASSEWDRGTDTQYF
TRBJ1-3	NA	TRBV5-5	TRBD1	TGTGCCAGCAGCTCTTTTGCCCGGGACAGGGTAGTCGGAAACACCATATATTTT	CASSSFARDRVVGNTIYF
TRBJ1-2	NA	TRBV12-3/TRBV12-4	NA	TGTGCCAGCAGTTTTTGGGGGGCCCTTGGCTACACCTTC	CASSFWGALGYTF
TRBJ1-5	once	TRBV7-2	TRBD1	TGTGCCAGCAGCTTAGTTCCAGGGGGCGGCAATCAGCCCCAGCATTTT	CASSLVPGGGNQPQHF
TRBJ2-3	NA	TRBV2	TRBD2	TGTGCCAGCAGTGAGGCTAGCGGTTCCGGCACAGATACGCAGTATTTT	CASSEASGSGTDTQYF
TRBJ1-1	NA	TRBV11-2	TRBD1	TGTGCCAGCAGCCAGGGGGTGACTGAAGCTTTCTTT	CASSQGVTEAFF
TRBJ2-1	NA	TRBV7-2	NA	TGTGCCAGCAGCTTAGACAGGGTACGGTCCTACAATGAGCAGTTCTTC	CASSLDRVRSYNEQFF
TRBJ2-3	once	TRBV5-4	TRBD1	TGTGCCAGCAGCCGAACCTGGACCGACAGGGTAGTAACAGATACGCAGTATTTT	CASSRTWTDRVVTDTQYF
TRBJ1-5	NA	TRBV28	NA	TGTGCCAGCAGGATTACAGGGTTTGGTCAGCCCCAGCATTTT	CASRITGFGQPQHF
TRBJ2-1	NA	TRBV23-1	NA	TGCGCCAGCAGTCAATACCCCTTCGGGGTCCCCTCCTACAATGAGCAGTTCTTC	CASSQYPFGVPSYNEQFF
TRBJ2-5	NA	TRBV28	NA	TGTGCCACTATACAAGAGACCCAGTACTTC	CATIQETQYF
TRBJ1-5	NA	TRBV28	NA	TGTGCCAGCAGTCTCACGGGTCAGCCCCAGCATTTT	CASSLTGQPQHF
TRBJ1-2	NA	TRBV6-5	NA	TGTGCCAGCCGCACGGTGGGGGGTAACTATGGCTACACCTTC	CASRTVGGNYGYTF
TRBJ1-2	NA	TRBV5-1	NA	TGCGCCAGCAGCTTGGCACCGGGGAGACAGCAGGATGGCTACACCTTC	CASSLAPGRQQDGYTF
TRBJ1-1	NA	TRBV5-4	NA	TGTGCCAGCAGCTCGCACCTCGGGGAGGCCACTGAAGCTTTCTTT	CASSSHLGEATEAFF
TRBJ2-1	NA	TRBV15	TRBD2	TGTGCCACCAGCAGAGAACCGGGACTAGCGCATGAGCAGTTCTTC	CATSREPGLAHEQFF
TRBJ2-3	NA	TRBV15	NA	TGTGCCACCAGCAGAGATGTTGGGGGAAGCACAGATACGCAGTATTTT	CATSRDVGGSTDTQYF
TRBJ2-7	NA	TRBV12-3/TRBV12-4	NA	TGTGCCAGCAGTTTAGGAGGGACCTACGAGCAGTACTTC	CASSLGGTYEQYF
TRBJ1-2	NA	TRBV3-1/TRBV3-2	NA	TGTGCCAGCAGCCCTACAGGGTTTCGCGGCTACACCTTC	CASSPTGFRGYTF
TRBJ1-1	NA	TRBV28	NA	TGTGCCAGCAGTTCCCCCCCTGGGTTCACTGAAGCTTTCTTT	CASSSPPGFTEAFF
TRBJ1-5	once	TRBV4-3	NA	TGCGCCAGCAGCATCAGACCAAATCAGCCCCAGCATTTT	CASSIRPNQPQHF
TRBJ2-7	NA	TRBV18	TRBD1	TGTGCCAGCTCACGAGGACAGGGGGACCGAGAGCAGTACTTC	CASSRGQGDREQYF
TRBJ2-5	NA	TRBV19	NA	TGTGCCAGTAATAACGCCAGTGGGTGGGAGACCCAGTACTTC	CASNNASGWETQYF
TRBJ2-6	NA	TRBV6-5	NA	TGTGCCAGCAGTTATGGGCCCGGAAATGGGGCCAACGTCCTGACTTTC	CASSYGPGNGANVLTF
TRBJ2-7	NA	TRBV4-2	TRBD1	TGTGCCAGCAGCCAAGATTGGACAGGGGCTCCCGAGCAGTACTTC	CASSQDWTGAPEQYF
TRBJ1-2	NA	TRBV5-1	NA	TGCGCCAGCAGCTTGGTACTCGGCCGGGGCTACACCTTC	CASSLVLGRGYTF
TRBJ2-1	NA	TRBV5-6	NA	TGTGCCAGCAGCATGACTATGAACAATGAGCAGTTCTTC	CASSMTMNNEQFF
TRBJ2-3	NA	TRBV5-1	TRBD2	TGCGCCAGCAGGCGGACTAGCGGCAGCACAGATACGCAGTATTTT	CASRRTSGSTDTQYF
TRBJ1-4	NA	TRBV10-3	TRBD1	TGTGCCATCGGACAGGGAACTCTCAATGAAAAACTGTTTTTT	CAIGQGTLNEKLFF
TRBJ1-2	NA	TRBV6-5	NA	TGTGCCAGCATAGGTGAGACTCCTAACTATGGCTACACCTTC	CASIGETPNYGYTF
TRBJ1-5	NA	TRBV3-1/TRBV3-2	NA	TGTGCCAGCAGCCAAAACCGCCGCGGGACTCCAGGCAATCAGCCCCAGCATTTT	CASSQNRRGTPGNQPQHF